The clone carrying this T cell receptor beta chain has a handful of counts. V shed 3 bases, J shed 2 bases, and the junction held 4 bases outside the gene matches. Germline CDR1 and CDR2: SEHNR and FQNEAQ (reference sequence). The CDR3 runs 15 residues. This specimen comes from a study of cytomegalovirus exposure and HLA in healthy donors. Method: immunoSEQ multiplex PCR; TCRdb's copy keeps in-frame clones and lacks some. The sample records roughly 200,000 clones, about 81% being singletons. The V call is TRBV7-9, the J call TRBJ2-3; 8 nucleotides line up with TRBD2. Sequencing was carried out using PBMCs. The receptor comes from a woman aged 30 to 39 in good health and CMV-seronegative. The chain's CDR3 is CASSLAGGNTDTQYF. CDR3 in DNA: TGTGCCAGCAGCTTGGCGGGGGGTAACACAGATACGCAGTATTTT.